The rows below give T cell receptor beta chains drawn from one sample of a study of CD8 T cells in Susac syndrome. TCRdb reprocessed the immunoSEQ multiplex PCR reads via MiXCR and lists one record per CDR3 protein. The profile shows fewer than 350,000 distinct CDR3 sequences, about 91% of them singletons. The sample comprised CD4+ T cells from PBMCs. These receptors all come from a human donor with multiple sclerosis. Both conserved end residues are part of each CDR3. D genes are given only for firm matches. Clone sizes are given selectively: once, few, many, or a class where the clone is expanded.

v_call,d_call,j_call,clone_size,cdr3_nt,cdr3_aa
TRBV9,.,TRBJ2-1,once,TGTGCCAGCAGCGAGGGGACGACTGCCGTAGGGTCCTACAATGAGCAGTTCTTC,CASSEGTTAVGSYNEQFF
TRBV29-1,TRBD1,TRBJ2-3,once,TGCAGCGTTGGACAGGGGCCTCCCCGAGATACGCAGTATTTT,CSVGQGPPRDTQYF
TRBV4-1,TRBD2,TRBJ2-5,.,TGCGCCAGCAGCCAAGGGGCGGGAGCCACCCAAGAGACCCAGTACTTC,CASSQGAGATQETQYF
TRBV7-8,TRBD1,TRBJ1-5,.,TGTGCCAGCAGCTCCAAAACGCGGACAGGGGGATATAGCAATCAGCCCCAGCATTTT,CASSSKTRTGGYSNQPQHF
TRBV6-2/TRBV6-3,.,TRBJ2-2,.,TGTGGAATATCCGCGACCCCCCCTTCCAGGGGGAGGACCGGGGAGCTGTTTTTT,CGISATPPSRGRTGELFF
TRBV18,TRBD2,TRBJ2-7,.,TGTGCCAGCTCACCCTCGCGGGAGCCCTACGAGCAGTACTTC,CASSPSREPYEQYF
TRBV7-2,.,TRBJ2-3,once,TGTGCCAGCAGCTTAGCGCTGAGCGGGTTCGGCACAGATACGCAGTATTTT,CASSLALSGFGTDTQYF
TRBV12-5,TRBD1,TRBJ2-2,once,TGTGCTAGTGGTTCTATCTACCGGGACAGCCGGTCCGGGGAGCTGTTTTTT,CASGSIYRDSRSGELFF
TRBV20-1,.,TRBJ1-5,.,TGCAGTGCTAGAGATTTTCGCGGTTATGGCAATCAGCCCCAGCATTTT,CSARDFRGYGNQPQHF
TRBV18,.,TRBJ1-2,.,TGTGCCAGCTCACCGCGCGAGGCAGGGACGAGCTTGGGTGGCTACACCTTC,CASSPREAGTSLGGYTF
TRBV2,.,TRBJ2-1,.,TGTGCCTCTCAACGGGAGTACAATGAGCAGTTCTTC,CASQREYNEQFF
TRBV29-1,.,TRBJ2-5,.,TGCAGCGTCCGACGGGGAGGGGGAGAGACCCAGTACTTC,CSVRRGGGETQYF
TRBV20-1,TRBD1,TRBJ1-6,.,TGCAGTGCTAGAGATAGGGGACAGACCCTCGGGAATTCACCCCTCCACTTT,CSARDRGQTLGNSPLHF
TRBV5-1,.,TRBJ2-3,once,TGCGCCAGTTCTTTAGAGGCCAACGCAGATACGCAGTATTTT,CASSLEANADTQYF
TRBV6-5,.,TRBJ2-2,.,TGTGCCAGCAGTTATTCGTTCACCGGGGAGCTGTTTTTT,CASSYSFTGELFF
TRBV6-5,.,TRBJ1-2,.,TGTGCCAGCAGTGCCGATTTAGCATATAACTATGGCTACACCTTC,CASSADLAYNYGYTF
TRBV11-2,TRBD2,TRBJ2-3,.,TGTGCCAGCAGCTTACTTAGCGGGGGGGCCAGCACAGATACGCAGTATTTT,CASSLLSGGASTDTQYF
TRBV3-1,TRBD2,TRBJ2-2,.,TGTGCCAGCAGCCTCCGTGGGGGGCTAGCGGGTACCGGGGAGCTGTTTTTT,CASSLRGGLAGTGELFF
TRBV6-5,.,TRBJ1-2,.,TGTGCCAGCAGTTCCACTCTGGGGGTTCGGGACAAATCTGTACGAGGCTATGGCTACACCTTC,CASSSTLGVRDKSVRGYGYTF
TRBV7-6,TRBD1,TRBJ2-5,.,TGTGCCAGCAGCGCTGGACAGGGGGCCCGGGAGACCCAGTACTTC,CASSAGQGARETQYF
TRBV6-2/TRBV6-3,TRBD2,TRBJ2-1,.,TGTGCCAGCAGCCACAAGCGGGAGTTGAACAATGAGCAGTTCTTC,CASSHKRELNNEQFF
TRBV9,.,TRBJ2-7,once,TGTGCCAGCAGCGTAGATTTCCTGGGGGAGCAGTACTTC,CASSVDFLGEQYF
TRBV9,TRBD1,TRBJ2-7,.,TGTGCCAGCAGCACCCAAGGGGGCGGAGTCTACGAGCAGTACTTC,CASSTQGGGVYEQYF
TRBV29-1,TRBD1,TRBJ1-1,.,TGCAGCGTTTGGGACAGGGGCCTCACTGAAGCTTTCTTT,CSVWDRGLTEAFF
TRBV20-1,.,TRBJ2-5,.,TGCAGTGCTGATGGTTTGGATCAGACCCAGTACTTC,CSADGLDQTQYF
TRBV5-1,.,TRBJ1-2,.,TGCGCCAGCAGCTTGGTCGTCAGTCCTAACTATGGCTACACCTTC,CASSLVVSPNYGYTF
TRBV11-1,.,TRBJ2-7,.,TGTGCCAGCAGCTTAGAGAGGATCTCCTACGAGCAGTACTTC,CASSLERISYEQYF
TRBV7-6,TRBD2,TRBJ2-3,.,TGTGCCAGCAGCTCCCAGCGGGGCGTCACGCAGTATTTT,CASSSQRGVTQYF
TRBV7-2,.,TRBJ2-7,once,TGTGCCAGCAGCCGGTCCGCACCATACGAGCAGTACTTC,CASSRSAPYEQYF
TRBV29-1,TRBD1,TRBJ1-1,.,TGCAGCGTTGCCACAGGGGACACTGAAGCTTTCTTT,CSVATGDTEAFF
TRBV30,TRBD1,TRBJ1-1,.,TGTGCCTGGCAGACAGGGCCGGGCACTGAAGCTTTCTTT,CAWQTGPGTEAFF
TRBV29-1,TRBD1,TRBJ1-1,.,TGCAGCGTCGAGGGAGGGCGGGACAGGGGGCGATCACTGTTCGAAGCTTTCTTT,CSVEGGRDRGRSLFEAFF
TRBV7-3,TRBD2,TRBJ2-1,many,TGTGCCAGCAGCTTGAGCGGGAGCTCCTACAATGAGCAGTTCTTC,CASSLSGSSYNEQFF
TRBV9,TRBD1,TRBJ1-2,.,TGTGCCAGCAGCGCAAGGACAGGGTTTAATGGCTACACCTTC,CASSARTGFNGYTF
TRBV2,.,TRBJ2-1,.,TGTGCCAGCAGTGAAAGAGGAAATAGTATCAATGAGCAGTTCTTC,CASSERGNSINEQFF
TRBV18,.,TRBJ1-2,.,TGTGCCAGCTCACCGGGGATCGGAGACTATGGCTACACCTTC,CASSPGIGDYGYTF
TRBV4-1,TRBD1,TRBJ1-1,.,TGCGCCAGCAGCCCAGGGGGGCTAGGGAACACTGAAGCTTTCTTT,CASSPGGLGNTEAFF
TRBV2,.,TRBJ1-3,.,TGTGCCAGCAGTGAAATTAGGGGCTCTGGAAACACCATATATTTT,CASSEIRGSGNTIYF
TRBV19,.,TRBJ1-1,once,TGTGCCAGTAGTATTAACGGAGGGACTGAAGCTTTCTTT,CASSINGGTEAFF
TRBV6-5,.,TRBJ2-2,.,TGTGCCAGCAGTTACTCATCAGGTTACACCGGGGAGCTGTTTTTT,CASSYSSGYTGELFF
TRBV5-1,.,TRBJ2-2,.,TGCGCCAGCAGCTTTGCGGCCACCAGCTCCGGGGAGCTGTTTTTT,CASSFAATSSGELFF
TRBV6-4,.,TRBJ2-1,.,TGTGCCAGCAGTGACTCTACAAGGAAATCGAGGGATGAGCAGTTCTTC,CASSDSTRKSRDEQFF